A selection of T cell receptor beta chains follows, all from one sample in a study of T cell responses to AZD1222 COVID-19 vaccine. The method was immunoSEQ multiplex PCR; TCRdb's version includes in-frame clones alone and lacks a portion of them. The table lists about 150,000 clones, about nine tenths of them singletons, with around 1.3% in the top ten. The material sequenced was peripheral blood, taken on day 0 of AZD1222 vaccination. These TCRs come from an adult in good health. Each CDR3 is given with its conserved first and last residue. A D gene is named only where the DNA matches it firmly. Clone size appears in some rows only: once, few, many, or a class for an expanded clone.

D gene: TRBD1
V gene: TRBV13
clone size: -
J gene: TRBJ1-1
CDR3 protein: CASSLGQGATEAFF
CDR3 DNA: TGTGCCAGCAGCTTGGGACAGGGGGCCACTGAAGCTTTCTTT

D gene: -
V gene: TRBV19
clone size: -
J gene: TRBJ1-4
CDR3 protein: CASSPQGINEKLFF
CDR3 DNA: TGTGCCAGTAGTCCGCAGGGGATTAATGAAAAACTGTTTTTT

D gene: TRBD1
V gene: TRBV12-3/TRBV12-4
clone size: -
J gene: TRBJ1-2
CDR3 protein: CASSDRANYGYTF
CDR3 DNA: TGTGCCAGCAGTGACAGGGCAAACTATGGCTACACCTTC

D gene: TRBD2
V gene: TRBV19
clone size: -
J gene: TRBJ2-3
CDR3 protein: CASSITGLAGGKGTDTQYF
CDR3 DNA: TGTGCCAGTAGTATCACCGGACTAGCGGGAGGGAAGGGCACAGATACGCAGTATTTT

D gene: TRBD1
V gene: TRBV27
clone size: -
J gene: TRBJ1-2
CDR3 protein: CASNPGQGYYGYTF
CDR3 DNA: TGTGCCAGCAACCCGGGACAGGGATACTATGGCTACACCTTC

D gene: -
V gene: TRBV5-4
clone size: -
J gene: TRBJ1-2
CDR3 protein: CASSLAGRGYGYTF
CDR3 DNA: TGTGCCAGCAGCTTGGCCGGCAGGGGCTATGGCTACACCTTC

D gene: TRBD1
V gene: TRBV23-1
clone size: once
J gene: TRBJ2-7
CDR3 protein: CASSQAGTGGEYEQYF
CDR3 DNA: TGCGCCAGCAGTCAAGCCGGGACAGGGGGCGAGTACGAGCAGTACTTC

D gene: TRBD2
V gene: TRBV7-2
clone size: -
J gene: TRBJ2-5
CDR3 protein: CASSLIAGVQETQYF
CDR3 DNA: TGTGCCAGCAGCTTAATTGCGGGGGTGCAAGAGACCCAGTACTTC

D gene: TRBD1
V gene: TRBV7-2
clone size: once
J gene: TRBJ1-1
CDR3 protein: CASSQAGTGPSTEAFF
CDR3 DNA: TGTGCCAGCAGCCAAGCGGGGACAGGGCCGAGCACTGAAGCTTTCTTT

D gene: -
V gene: TRBV4-2
clone size: -
J gene: TRBJ1-2
CDR3 protein: CASSQDEINGGYGYTF
CDR3 DNA: TGTGCCAGCAGCCAAGATGAGATAAACGGCGGGTATGGCTACACCTTC

D gene: -
V gene: TRBV6-5
clone size: -
J gene: TRBJ1-2
CDR3 protein: CASSLSWGDGYTF
CDR3 DNA: TGTGCCAGCAGTTTAAGTTGGGGCGATGGCTACACCTTC

D gene: TRBD1
V gene: TRBV5-4
clone size: -
J gene: TRBJ1-6
CDR3 protein: CASSRDRYNSPLHF
CDR3 DNA: TGTGCCAGCAGCCGGGACAGGTATAATTCACCCCTCCACTTT

D gene: -
V gene: TRBV28
clone size: -
J gene: TRBJ2-7
CDR3 protein: CASSFGGSSYEQYF
CDR3 DNA: TGTGCCAGCAGTTTCGGCGGCAGCTCCTACGAGCAGTACTTC

D gene: TRBD1
V gene: TRBV5-6
clone size: -
J gene: TRBJ1-2
CDR3 protein: CASSPGQGAGVAYGYTF
CDR3 DNA: TGTGCCAGCAGCCCGGGCCAGGGGGCTGGTGTTGCGTATGGCTACACCTTC

D gene: -
V gene: TRBV3-1/TRBV3-2
clone size: -
J gene: TRBJ1-3
CDR3 protein: CASSQDWFSGNTIYF
CDR3 DNA: TGTGCCAGCAGCCAAGACTGGTTCTCTGGAAACACCATATATTTT

D gene: -
V gene: TRBV5-1
clone size: -
J gene: TRBJ1-4
CDR3 protein: CASSLSNTDEKLFF
CDR3 DNA: TGCGCCAGCAGCTTGAGTAATACAGATGAAAAACTGTTTTTT

D gene: TRBD1
V gene: TRBV18
clone size: -
J gene: TRBJ1-2
CDR3 protein: CASSPPGQEDYGYTF
CDR3 DNA: TGTGCCAGCTCACCCCCGGGACAGGAGGACTATGGCTACACCTTC

D gene: TRBD1
V gene: TRBV9
clone size: -
J gene: TRBJ2-7
CDR3 protein: CASSPGGNSYEQYF
CDR3 DNA: TGTGCCAGCAGCCCAGGGGGAAATTCCTACGAGCAGTACTTC

D gene: -
V gene: TRBV19
clone size: once
J gene: TRBJ2-7
CDR3 protein: CASSIGDYPKEQYF
CDR3 DNA: TGTGCCAGTAGTATAGGAGACTACCCGAAGGAGCAGTACTTC

D gene: -
V gene: TRBV2
clone size: -
J gene: TRBJ1-5
CDR3 protein: CASSLQGQQNLLYSNQPQHF
CDR3 DNA: TGTGCCAGCAGTTTACAAGGACAGCAGAATCTTCTATATAGCAATCAGCCCCAGCATTTT

D gene: -
V gene: TRBV6-5
clone size: -
J gene: TRBJ2-2
CDR3 protein: CASSPYLTGELFF
CDR3 DNA: TGTGCCAGCAGCCCCTACCTCACCGGGGAGCTGTTTTTT

D gene: -
V gene: TRBV7-2
clone size: -
J gene: TRBJ2-1
CDR3 protein: CASSPNIAAQKDQFF
CDR3 DNA: TGTGCCAGCAGCCCTAACATAGCGGCTCAGAAAGACCAGTTCTTC

D gene: TRBD1
V gene: TRBV3-1/TRBV3-2
clone size: -
J gene: TRBJ1-4
CDR3 protein: CASSQTGTGPNEKLFF
CDR3 DNA: TGTGCCAGCAGCCAAACCGGGACAGGGCCTAATGAAAAACTGTTTTTT

D gene: TRBD2
V gene: TRBV6-1
clone size: -
J gene: TRBJ2-1
CDR3 protein: CASSETASGGRWGQFF
CDR3 DNA: TGTGCCAGCAGTGAAACCGCTAGCGGGGGACGTTGGGGGCAGTTCTTC

D gene: -
V gene: TRBV5-5
clone size: -
J gene: TRBJ2-5
CDR3 protein: CASSLFQGRTQYF
CDR3 DNA: TGTGCCAGCAGCTTGTTCCAGGGAAGGACCCAGTACTTC

D gene: -
V gene: TRBV7-9
clone size: -
J gene: TRBJ1-5
CDR3 protein: CASSLGNQPQHF
CDR3 DNA: TGTGCCAGCAGCTTAGGGAATCAGCCCCAGCATTTT

D gene: -
V gene: TRBV7-9
clone size: -
J gene: TRBJ2-3
CDR3 protein: CASSFQGGDTDTQYF
CDR3 DNA: TGTGCCAGCAGCTTCCAGGGTGGGGACACAGATACGCAGTATTTT

D gene: TRBD1
V gene: TRBV4-2
clone size: once
J gene: TRBJ1-2
CDR3 protein: CASSQGDRGPPYGYTF
CDR3 DNA: TGTGCCAGCAGCCAAGGGGACAGGGGGCCACCTTATGGCTACACCTTC

D gene: -
V gene: TRBV19
clone size: -
J gene: TRBJ1-2
CDR3 protein: CASTGGVAAYGYTF
CDR3 DNA: TGTGCCAGTACAGGCGGGGTTGCTGCTTATGGCTACACCTTC

D gene: -
V gene: TRBV12-3/TRBV12-4
clone size: -
J gene: TRBJ1-4
CDR3 protein: CASSLDRVKLFF
CDR3 DNA: TGTGCCAGCAGTTTGGACAGAGTGAAACTGTTTTTT

D gene: TRBD1
V gene: TRBV28
clone size: -
J gene: TRBJ2-7
CDR3 protein: CATIQGAYEQYF
CDR3 DNA: TGTGCCACCATACAGGGGGCCTACGAGCAGTACTTC

D gene: -
V gene: TRBV6-2/TRBV6-3
clone size: once
J gene: TRBJ1-5
CDR3 protein: CASSYSSRAGTQPQHF
CDR3 DNA: TGTGCCAGCAGTTACTCTAGCCGCGCAGGGACTCAGCCCCAGCATTTT

D gene: -
V gene: TRBV4-1
clone size: -
J gene: TRBJ2-6
CDR3 protein: CASSQEGTAGANVLTF
CDR3 DNA: TGCGCCAGCAGCCAAGAAGGGACCGCTGGGGCCAACGTCCTGACTTTC

D gene: -
V gene: TRBV5-5
clone size: -
J gene: TRBJ2-3
CDR3 protein: CASSLVVTFSTQYF
CDR3 DNA: TGTGCCAGCAGCTTGGTCGTAACGTTCTCTACGCAGTATTTT

D gene: -
V gene: TRBV10-3
clone size: once
J gene: TRBJ1-1
CDR3 protein: CAISEKNTEAFF
CDR3 DNA: TGTGCCATCAGTGAGAAGAACACTGAAGCTTTCTTT

D gene: -
V gene: TRBV5-6
clone size: -
J gene: TRBJ1-3
CDR3 protein: CASSLASGDSLNTIYF
CDR3 DNA: TGTGCCAGCAGCTTGGCGAGCGGAGACAGCTTAAACACCATATATTTT

D gene: TRBD1
V gene: TRBV19
clone size: -
J gene: TRBJ2-1
CDR3 protein: CASGDRSGRRSYNEQFF
CDR3 DNA: TGTGCCAGTGGGGACAGGTCAGGGCGCCGCTCCTACAATGAGCAGTTCTTC

D gene: -
V gene: TRBV7-9
clone size: -
J gene: TRBJ2-7
CDR3 protein: CASSFVQGSHEQYF
CDR3 DNA: TGTGCCAGCAGCTTCGTCCAGGGTTCCCACGAGCAGTACTTC

D gene: TRBD2
V gene: TRBV28
clone size: -
J gene: TRBJ2-7
CDR3 protein: CASSLGGTGTSVHYEQYF
CDR3 DNA: TGTGCCAGCAGTTTAGGGGGCACCGGGACTAGCGTACACTACGAGCAGTACTTC

D gene: -
V gene: TRBV29-1
clone size: -
J gene: TRBJ2-3
CDR3 protein: CSVEGDGVRGTDTQYF
CDR3 DNA: TGCAGCGTTGAAGGGGACGGGGTTCGGGGCACAGATACGCAGTATTTT

D gene: TRBD1
V gene: TRBV2
clone size: -
J gene: TRBJ1-2
CDR3 protein: CASSKELRDREERGYTF
CDR3 DNA: TGTGCCAGCAGTAAGGAACTCCGGGACAGGGAAGAACGGGGCTACACCTTC

D gene: TRBD1
V gene: TRBV30
clone size: -
J gene: TRBJ1-1
CDR3 protein: CAWSNTGGEAFF
CDR3 DNA: TGTGCCTGGAGCAACACAGGGGGAGAAGCTTTCTTT